The next 5 T cell receptor beta chains were all read from a single sample in a study of blood T cells in healthy people across ages. PCR was performed a second time for roughly 6 to 12 cycles using a sample-barcoded 5' primer and a J-beta primer mix. One entry per CDR3 protein, called by TCRdb with MiXCR from the 5' RACE reads. This sample has 1,800,000 or so distinct CDR3 sequences; 30% to 40% occur once, and the top ten carry 20% to 25%. Material: blood. These receptor sequences come from a human donor in good health.

This rearrangement joins TRBV6-2 or TRBV6-3 to TRBJ2-7; D gene uncertain. V dropped 8 bases and J dropped 5 bases, with 16 bases sitting between them. The CDR3 totals 13 residues. Germline CDR1 is MNHEY and CDR2 is SVGEGT. CDR3 protein: CASGRRNLDEQYF. The CDR3 DNA reads TGTGCCAGCGGTCGAAGGAATCTCGACGAGCAGTACTTC.

This clonotype was observed a handful of times. The junction differs from germline at one of its ends, possibly a read error. The genes are TRBV20-1 and TRBJ1-2, with 7 bases identical to TRBD1. Germline V gives CDR1 DFQATT, CDR2 SNEGSKA (reference sequence). The CDR3 is made up of 14 amino acids. The CDR3 coding sequence is TGCAGTGCTAGTGGAGAGGGACAGTCCTATGGCTGCACCTTC. Its translation: CSASGEGQSYGCTF.

This clonotype was counted only a few times. The CDR3 sequence is CATSFYNGYGYTF. CDR3 DNA sequence: TGTGCCACCAGTTTCTATAATGGCTATGGCTACACCTTC. The chain has TRBV15 and TRBJ1-2; D is unclear. CDR3 length: 13 amino acids. Trimming shortened V by 6 bases and J by 4 bases, and 12 bases separated the two germline ends. Looked up from germline, CDR1 is LNHNV and CDR2 is YYDKDF (reference sequence).

This chain connects TRBV4-1 to TRBJ2-2; perhaps TRBD1 as D (6 bases). The CDR3 length is 15 residues. Germline assignment: CDR1 MGHRA and CDR2 YSYEKL. Trimming took 4 bases from V and 2 from J, leaving 11 bases between them. CDR3 loop: CASSRAGTNTGELFF. As DNA, the CDR3 is TGCGCCAGCAGCCGGGCAGGGACAAACACCGGGGAGCTGTTTTTT.

J is TRBJ2-7 and V is TRBV28; D possibly matches TRBD1 or TRBD2 (6 bases each). The CDR3 is made up of 16 amino acids. Germline V lookup: CDR1 MDHEN, CDR2 SYDVKM. Trimming stripped 4 bases from V and 0 bases from J, with 16 bases between. The CDR3 here is CASSSSRDTFSYEQYF. The CDR3 region has the DNA TGTGCCAGCAGTTCATCGCGGGACACCTTCTCCTACGAGCAGTACTTC.